The 27 T cell receptor beta chains in this list originate from one sample, sequenced in a study of shared clonotypes between healthy human individuals. This table comes from immunoSEQ multiplex PCR, and its TCRdb copy is limited to in-frame clones, with some not included. Here the sample spans roughly 500,000 clones, approximately 79% being singletons. What was sequenced was PBMCs. The receptors originated from a woman aged 40-49 years in good health. Some clones in this sample may be carry-over from other donors' samples.

The chain uses TRBV9 and TRBJ1-5; D is possibly TRBD1 (6 bases). The length of the CDR3 is 15 residues. V gave up 1 base and J gave up 7 bases, with 15 bases separating them. Germline V CDR1 and CDR2: SGDLS, YYNGEE. DNA of the CDR3: TGTGCCAGCAGCGTACGCCCCGGGGGCGACCAGCCCCAGCATTTT. This sequence encodes CASSVRPGGDQPQHF.

V and J are TRBV7-3 and TRBJ2-3, with a weak D call TRBD2 (6 bases). Germline CDR1 reads SGHTA; CDR2 reads FQGTGA. The CDR3 has 14 residues. The V gene lost 5 bases and the J gene lost 8 bases, with 17 bases spanning the gap. Here the CDR3 reads CASSGWRSEGTQYF. The CDR3 region has the DNA TGTGCCAGCAGCGGATGGAGGTCGGAGGGTACGCAGTATTTT.

The chain joins TRBV6-5 to TRBJ2-7, with a possible D match to TRBD1 (6 bases). Trimming left V 0 bases short and J 0 bases short, with 9 bases between. Looked up from germline, CDR1 is MNHEY and CDR2 is SVGAGI. This CDR3 spans 15 amino acids. Written as DNA, the CDR3 is TGTGCCAGCAGTTACTCCCTGGACAGCTCCTACGAGCAGTACTTC. This sequence encodes CASSYSLDSSYEQYF.

The chain uses TRBV19 and TRBJ1-2; 7 bases are a match to TRBD1. Looked up from germline, CDR1 is LNHDA and CDR2 is SQIVND (reference sequence). Trimming took 5 bases from V and 4 from J; bases not matched to a gene: 4. The CDR3 is made up of 13 amino acids. The CDR3 DNA sequence: TGTGCCAGTAGTGACAGGGACGGCTATGGCTACACCTTC. Its translation: CASSDRDGYGYTF.

On this clone: Other DNA sequences in this sample translate to the same CDR3. The gene calls are TRBV7-9 and TRBJ2-5; D gene uncertain. CDR1 and CDR2 (germline): SEHNR, FQNEAQ (reference sequence). This CDR3 contains 12 residues. V was pared by 1 base and J by 5 bases, with 5 bases between. CDR3 in DNA: TGTGCCAGCAGCTTAGACTTGGAGACCCAGTACTTC. Protein sequence: CASSLDLETQYF.

This clone was detected only once. The chain has TRBV7-2 and TRBJ1-2; 8 nucleotides agree with TRBD1. The CDR3 has 15 residues. Per the germline V gene, CDR1 is SGHTA and CDR2 is FQGNSA. Trimming at V came to 5 bases and at J to 6 bases, leaving 11 bases not matched to a gene. The CDR3 DNA follows: TGTGCCAGCAGCCCAGGGGGCGCGGGGTATGATGGCTACACCTTC. Encoded protein: CASSPGGAGYDGYTF.

The V and J genes are TRBV18 and TRBJ2-4, with TRBD1 matching 10 bases. CDR3 length: 14 residues. Germline values: CDR1 KGHSH, CDR2 LQKENI. Losses at the gene ends were 5 bases for V and 4 bases for J; bases not matched to a gene: 2. CDR3 bases: TGTGCCAGCTCAGTGGACAGGGGGAAAAACATTCAGTACTTC. Translated: CASSVDRGKNIQYF.

The J gene is TRBJ2-1, the V gene TRBV30, with TRBD2 identical over 7 bases. The CDR3 runs to 15 residues. V shed 0 bases and J 2 bases; nucleotides not matched to a gene: 4. Germline V gene data show CDR1 as GTSNPN and CDR2 as SVGIG (reference sequence). The DNA for the CDR3 is TGTGCCTGGAGTGTACCAGCGGGGCCCTACAATGAGCAGTTCTTC. Residues: CAWSVPAGPYNEQFF.

The chain couples TRBV5-5 to TRBJ1-2, with D perhaps matching TRBD1 (5 bases). CDR1 is SGHKS and CDR2 is YYEKEE in the germline V gene (reference sequence). V dropped 4 bases and J dropped 8 bases, with 18 bases sitting between them. The CDR3 is 14 amino acids. In DNA form, the CDR3 reads TGTGCCAGCAGCGCCCTTGGGACTCTTTCCGGCTACACCTTC. This gives the protein CASSALGTLSGYTF.

This chain joins TRBV6-4 and TRBJ2-1; 7 positions agree with TRBD2. The CDR3 has 17 amino acids. V lost 6 bases, J lost 7 bases, and 18 bases stayed unmatched. Looked up from germline, CDR1 is MRHNA and CDR2 is SNTAGT. The CDR3: CASRRSRGDYITNEQFF. The CDR3 nucleotides are TGTGCCAGCAGGCGGTCCCGCGGGGACTACATTACAAATGAGCAGTTCTTC.

The chain uses TRBV9 and TRBJ2-2, with D possibly called TRBD1 or TRBD2 (7 bases each). Germline CDR1 reads SGDLS; CDR2 reads YYNGEE. V was trimmed by 4 bases and J by 4 bases, leaving 17 bases between them. This CDR3 has 16 amino acids. The CDR3 nucleotides read TGTGCCAGCAGCCCTCAGGGGGAGGGTACCACCGGGGAGCTGTTTTTT. Translated: CASSPQGEGTTGELFF.

The rearrangement links TRBV9 to TRBJ2-1, with 11 bases fitting TRBD2. The V gene's germline CDR1 is SGDLS and CDR2 YYNGEE. The length of the CDR3 is 15 residues. After removal of 2 bases from V and 5 bases from J, the junction contained 3 bases not matched to a gene. CDR3 region: CASSVSGGAHNEQFF. CDR3 sequence (DNA): TGTGCCAGCAGCGTTAGCGGGGGGGCCCACAATGAGCAGTTCTTC.

The chain couples TRBV10-3 to TRBJ1-5; D not certain. Deletions cut 3 bases from V and 3 bases from J, with 12 bases between. CDR3 length: 15 amino acids. The germline gives CDR1 ENHRY, CDR2 SYGVKD. The CDR3 region is CAISDGRIDNQPQHF. The CDR3 DNA reads TGTGCCATCAGTGACGGCAGGATCGACAATCAGCCCCAGCATTTT.

The V call is TRBV7-8, the J call TRBJ2-4; 15 nucleotides line up with TRBD2. Germline CDR1 is SGHVS and CDR2 is FQNEAQ. There are 13 residues in the CDR3. Trimming cost V 3 bases and J 13 bases; bases outside gene matches: 1. The CDR3 sequence is CASSLGLAGGQYF. The CDR3 nucleotides are TGTGCCAGCAGCTTGGGACTAGCGGGAGGCCAGTACTTC. The variable domain in full, completed from reference TRBV7-8 and TRBJ2-4, reads GAGVSQSPRYKVAKRGQDVALRCDPISGHVSLFWYQQALGQGPEFLTYFQNEAQLDKSGLPSDRFFAERPEGSVSTLKIQRTQQEDSAVYLCASSLGLAGGQYFGAGTRLSVL.

The V call is TRBV20-1, the J call TRBJ2-1; unclear D gene. Germline V gene sequence: CDR1 DFQATT, CDR2 SNEGSKA (reference sequence). The CDR3 spans 10 residues. V was shortened by 5 bases and J by 3 bases, with 2 bases between the two germline ends. The CDR3: CSADYNEQFF. Here the CDR3 DNA reads TGCAGTGCTGACTACAATGAGCAGTTCTTC.

The chain joins TRBV28 to TRBJ1-1; D uncertain. Germline loops: CDR1 MDHEN, CDR2 SYDVKM. Between the trimmed V and J ends, which lost 3 bases and 10 bases, there was a span of 12 bases. This CDR3 region has 12 residues. The CDR3 reads CASSFASSAAFF. CDR3 DNA: TGTGCCAGCAGTTTTGCCTCCTCCGCAGCTTTCTTT.

This chain uses TRBV19 with TRBJ1-5; D is unclear. The CDR3 covers 14 residues. Germline V lookup: CDR1 LNHDA, CDR2 SQIVND (reference sequence). V dropped 3 bases and J dropped 2 bases, with 8 bases sitting between them. The CDR3 sequence is CASSMQRRNQPQHF. The CDR3, as DNA: TGTGCCAGTAGTATGCAGAGACGCAATCAGCCCCAGCATTTT.

Points on this clone: This CDR3 is also generated by other DNA sequences in the sample. This rearrangement joins TRBV6-4 to TRBJ1-1; a weak D match, TRBD1 (6 bases). Trimming shortened V by 6 bases and J by 1 base, and 9 bases separated the two germline ends. Germline CDR1 is MRHNA and CDR2 is SNTAGT. The CDR3 has 13 amino acids. CDR3 bases: TGTGCCAGCAGCCGGACAGAGAACACTGAAGCTTTCTTT. Its translation: CASSRTENTEAFF.

The chain couples TRBV29-1 to TRBJ1-1; 10 bases agree with TRBD1. Losses at the gene ends were 7 bases for V and 4 bases for J; bases not matched to a gene: 6. Germline CDR1 is SQVTM and CDR2 is ANQGSEA. The CDR3 spans 13 residues. CDR3 region: CSATGGIGTEAFF. In DNA, the CDR3 is TGCAGCGCGACAGGGGGCATTGGCACTGAAGCTTTCTTT.

The chain combines TRBV7-2 with TRBJ2-7; TRBD2 aligns across 7 bases. The germline gives CDR1 SGHTA, CDR2 FQGNSA. The CDR3 runs 13 residues. V shed 2 bases and J 4 bases; nucleotides not matched to a gene: 2. Here the CDR3 DNA reads TGTGCCAGCAGCTTAAAAGCGGGATACGAGCAGTACTTC. Translated, it gives CASSLKAGYEQYF. Using reference TRBV7-2 and TRBJ2-7 for the parts outside the CDR3, the full variable domain is GAGVSQSPSNKVTEKGKDVELRCDPISGHTALYWYRQSLGQGLEFLIYFQGNSAPDKSGLPSDRFSAERTGGSVSTLTIQRTQQEDSAVYLCASSLKAGYEQYFGPGTRLTVT.

The J gene is TRBJ2-1, the V gene TRBV2; D is uncertain. Germline loops: CDR1 SNHLY, CDR2 FYNNEI. The CDR3 has 15 amino acids. The V end was cut by 7 bases, the J end by 7 bases, with 20 bases between. CDR3 residues: CASNLDPAVQNEQFF. For the CDR3, the DNA is TGTGCCAGCAACCTAGACCCCGCGGTACAGAATGAGCAGTTCTTC.

The chain couples TRBV18 to TRBJ2-2; the D gene is possibly TRBD1 (6 bases). This CDR3 has 16 residues. The germline V gene has CDR1 KGHSH and CDR2 LQKENI. The ends were cut back, 2 bases at V and 0 bases at J, with 10 bases in the middle. The CDR3, as DNA: TGTGCCAGCTCACCAGAAGGGGGATCGAACACCGGGGAGCTGTTTTTT. It codes for CASSPEGGSNTGELFF.

The genes are TRBV5-4 and TRBJ2-7; 10 bases line up with TRBD1. This CDR3 region has 14 residues. V gave up 5 bases and J gave up 3 bases; unmatched junction bases: 5. In germline, CDR1 is SGHNT, CDR2 YYREEE (reference sequence). The chain's CDR3 is CASSTGTGVYEQYF. In DNA form, the CDR3 reads TGTGCCAGCAGTACCGGGACAGGGGTCTACGAGCAGTACTTC.

The sample holds many counts of this clone. The V call is TRBV19, the J call TRBJ2-3; possible D gene TRBD1, 6 bases. V lost 2 bases to trimming and J lost 7 bases, with 16 bases between them. There are 15 residues in the CDR3. Looked up from germline, CDR1 is LNHDA and CDR2 is SQIVND (reference sequence). This CDR3 reads CASSIREGGRYTQYF. In nucleotides, the CDR3 is TGTGCCAGTAGTATAAGGGAAGGGGGTAGATATACGCAGTATTTT.

This CDR3 reads CASSPPSASEQETQYF. DNA for the CDR3: TGTGCCAGCTCACCACCGTCGGCTAGCGAACAAGAGACCCAGTACTTC. The chain recombines TRBV18 with TRBJ2-5; D may be TRBD2 (6 bases). The length of the CDR3 is 16 residues. Germline assignment: CDR1 KGHSH and CDR2 LQKENI. Trimming removed 0 bases at V and 2 bases at J, with 13 bases between.

J is TRBJ2-7 and V is TRBV28, with D perhaps matching TRBD1 (5 bases). Germline CDR1 and CDR2: MDHEN and SYDVKM. This CDR3 is 14 amino acids long. Trimming shortened V by 6 bases and J by 5 bases, and 17 bases separated the two germline ends. CDR3 amino acids: CASSLHWGTNEQYF. CDR3 DNA: TGTGCCAGCAGCTTACATTGGGGCACTAACGAGCAGTACTTC.

The V gene is TRBV28, the J gene TRBJ2-6; no firm D call. From germline, CDR1 is MDHEN and CDR2 SYDVKM. The ends were cut back, 5 bases at V and 3 bases at J, with 8 bases in the middle. The CDR3 loop spans 14 amino acids. Here the CDR3 reads CASSPSIGANVLTF. The CDR3 region has the DNA TGTGCCAGCAGTCCAAGTATTGGGGCCAACGTCCTGACTTTC.